This T cell receptor beta chain emerged from a study of beta chain features in type 1 diabetes. The CDR3 runs to 12 residues. The V end was cut by 10 bases, the J end by 0 bases, with 7 bases between. CDR1 SGHTA and CDR2 FQGNSA come from the germline V gene. Sequencing targeted expressed TCRB transcripts, as all isolated RNA had been reverse transcribed. Some clones are missing from TCRdb's copy, which holds only in-frame ones; the method was immunoSEQ multiplex PCR. The table lists 240,000 or so clones, about 71% of them singletons, with approximately 0.053% in the top ten. The TCR was taken from a man between 25 and 39 years old in good health. The material sequenced was naive CD4+ T cells from blood. The J gene is TRBJ2-1, the V gene TRBV7-2; tentatively, D is TRBD2 (6 bases). CDR3 sequence reads: CATGGSYNEQFF. CDR3 in DNA: TGTGCCACCGGGGGCTCCTACAATGAGCAGTTCTTC.